In its sample, the clone carrying this T cell receptor (beta chain) was seen many times. TCRdb analysed the 5' RACE reads with MiXCR anew, one entry per CDR3 protein. The sample carries approximately 76,000 distinct CDR3 sequences, approximately 10% recorded once. CDR3 length: 13 amino acids. V gave up 5 bases and J gave up 5 bases, with 10 bases separating them. CDR1 and CDR2 from the germline V gene are MNHEY and SVGEGT. The data stem from a study of early T cells in non-severe SARS-CoV-2 infection. The receptor was derived from an adult who was a healthcare worker with PCR-confirmed SARS-CoV-2 infection or an uninfected control (not recorded which). Sequencing was carried out using whole blood. This rearrangement joins TRBV6-2 or TRBV6-3 to TRBJ2-1; D unresolved. The CDR3 spells CASSGVLDNEQFF. CDR3 bases: TGTGCCAGCAGTGGTGTACTTGACAATGAGCAGTTCTTC.